Listed below are T cell receptor beta chains from one sample, sequenced in a study of T cell responses to AZD1222 COVID-19 vaccine. The data were produced by immunoSEQ multiplex PCR, yet TCRdb's version contains in-frame clones alone and is incomplete. The sample carries about 160,000 clones, about 91% recorded once. The source material was peripheral blood, sampled on day 0 of MenACWY control vaccination. These receptors were taken from an adult in good health. Each CDR3 is given with its conserved first and last residue. The order of the fields is J gene, V gene, CDR3 protein.

j_gene: TRBJ2-7; v_gene: TRBV5-1; CDR3aa: CASSASGTGPYEQYF
j_gene: TRBJ1-2; v_gene: TRBV6-5; CDR3aa: CASPGDYGYTF
j_gene: TRBJ1-1; v_gene: TRBV20-1; CDR3aa: CSARLTGEAFF
j_gene: TRBJ2-3; v_gene: TRBV9; CDR3aa: CASSVVGLAGGADTQYF
j_gene: TRBJ1-1; v_gene: TRBV30; CDR3aa: CAWSRTVGQMTEAFF
j_gene: TRBJ1-3; v_gene: TRBV2; CDR3aa: CATTPQRVPGNTIYF
j_gene: TRBJ1-4; v_gene: TRBV10-3; CDR3aa: CAISERGPNEKLFF
j_gene: TRBJ2-2; v_gene: TRBV5-1; CDR3aa: CASSLSRTSGTGELFF
j_gene: TRBJ2-4; v_gene: TRBV12-5; CDR3aa: CASGLSPPNWAKNIQYF
j_gene: TRBJ1-1; v_gene: TRBV11-2; CDR3aa: CASSLEGEEDTEAFF
j_gene: TRBJ1-5; v_gene: TRBV19; CDR3aa: CASSIDSTEHQPQHF
j_gene: TRBJ1-1; v_gene: TRBV6-4; CDR3aa: CASSKEGNTEAFF
j_gene: TRBJ2-1; v_gene: TRBV2; CDR3aa: CASSEGLAGGNEQFF
j_gene: TRBJ1-2; v_gene: TRBV9; CDR3aa: CASTPGPNYGYTF
j_gene: TRBJ2-5; v_gene: TRBV2; CDR3aa: CASSDGSGGQRETQYF
j_gene: TRBJ2-1; v_gene: TRBV6-2/TRBV6-3; CDR3aa: CASSYGLAGPHYNEQFF